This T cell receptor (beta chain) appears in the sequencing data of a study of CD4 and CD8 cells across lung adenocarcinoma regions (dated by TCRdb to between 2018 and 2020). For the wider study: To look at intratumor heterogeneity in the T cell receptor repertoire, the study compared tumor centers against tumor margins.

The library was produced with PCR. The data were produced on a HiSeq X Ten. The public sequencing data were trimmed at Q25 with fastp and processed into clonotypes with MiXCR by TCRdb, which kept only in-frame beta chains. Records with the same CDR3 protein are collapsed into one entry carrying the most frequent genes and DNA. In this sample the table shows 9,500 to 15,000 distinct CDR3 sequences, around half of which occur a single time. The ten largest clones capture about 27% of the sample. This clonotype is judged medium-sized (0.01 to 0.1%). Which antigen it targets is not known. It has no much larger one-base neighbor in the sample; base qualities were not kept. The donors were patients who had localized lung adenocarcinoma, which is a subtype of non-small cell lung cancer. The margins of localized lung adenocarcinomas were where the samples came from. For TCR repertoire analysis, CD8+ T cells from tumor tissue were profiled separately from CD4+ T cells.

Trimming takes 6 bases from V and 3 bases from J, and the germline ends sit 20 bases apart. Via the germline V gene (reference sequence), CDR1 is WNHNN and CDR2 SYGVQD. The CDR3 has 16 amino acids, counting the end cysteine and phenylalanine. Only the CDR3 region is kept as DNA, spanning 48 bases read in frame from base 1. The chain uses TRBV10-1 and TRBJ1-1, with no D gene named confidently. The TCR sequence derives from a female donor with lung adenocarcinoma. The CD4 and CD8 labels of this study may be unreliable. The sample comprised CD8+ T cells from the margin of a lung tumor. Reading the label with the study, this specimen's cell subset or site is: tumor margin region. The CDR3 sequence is CASRFLGRARYTEAFF. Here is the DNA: TGCGCCAGCAGATTTCTAGGAAGGGCTAGGTACACTGAAGCTTTCTTT.